Presented here are 26 T cell receptor beta chains from one specimen sequenced in a study of blood T cell repertoires in COVID-19. This table comes from immunoSEQ multiplex PCR, and its TCRdb copy is limited to in-frame clones, with some not included. The table shows around 250,000 clones, with 75% to 90% occurring only once. Sequenced: PBMCs or T cells enriched from blood (not recorded which). The source of these receptors is a woman aged 40 to 50 who had been exposed to COVID-19.

The J gene is TRBJ2-3, the V gene TRBV6-5, with unresolved D. The V and J ends lost 5 bases and 1 base respectively, with 13 bases between them. The CDR3 has 15 residues. Germline assignment: CDR1 MNHEY and CDR2 SVGAGI. The CDR3 nucleotides are TGTGCCAGCAGTAATCCGACAACGCGCACAGATACGCAGTATTTT. Translating gives CASSNPTTRTDTQYF.

The rearrangement uses TRBV18 and TRBJ1-5; TRBD1 aligns across 7 bases. The CDR3 consists of 15 residues. Trimming removed 2 bases from V and 5 bases from J; junction bases left unmatched: 6. Germline V gives CDR1 KGHSH, CDR2 LQKENI. The CDR3 sequence is CASSPRQGDYQPQHF. The CDR3 DNA sequence: TGTGCCAGCTCACCAAGGCAGGGGGATTATCAGCCCCAGCATTTT.

The rearrangement joins TRBV11-2 to TRBJ2-2; D may be TRBD2 (6 bases). Trimming took 5 bases from V and 5 from J, leaving 21 bases between them. Germline V CDR1 and CDR2: SGHAT, FQNNGV. The CDR3 contains 17 residues. CDR3 in amino acids: CASSPLGRGSGTGELFF. For the CDR3, the DNA is TGTGCCAGCAGCCCTTTAGGCCGGGGGAGTGGGACCGGGGAGCTGTTTTTT.

This clone came up once. V gene TRBV2 combines with J gene TRBJ2-7; 7 bases align to TRBD2. Germline-derived CDR1 and CDR2 are SNHLY and FYNNEI. V dropped 10 bases and J dropped 4; count of bases not matched to a gene: 10. The length of the CDR3 is 13 residues. The CDR3 reads CATGTPGGYEQYV. As DNA, the CDR3 is TGTGCCACCGGGACTCCCGGGGGGTACGAGCAGTACGTC.

The chain links TRBV18 to TRBJ2-1; 8 nucleotides match TRBD2. The germline gives CDR1 KGHSH, CDR2 LQKENI. The CDR3 is 15 residues long. J was trimmed by 7 bases and V by 3 bases; bases with no gene match: 8. In DNA, the CDR3 is TGTGCCAGCTCACCGAAAGCGGGGGCTCAAAATGAGCAGTTCTTC. Translating gives CASSPKAGAQNEQFF. Based on the CDR3 plus reference TRBV18 and TRBJ2-1, the full variable domain is NAGVMQNPRHLVRRRGQEARLRCSPMKGHSHVYWYRQLPEEGLKFMVYLQKENIIDESGMPKERFSAEFPKEGPSILRIQQVVRGDSAAYFCASSPKAGAQNEQFFGPGTRLTVL.

In its sample, this clone was seen once. The chain recombines TRBV27 with TRBJ2-7, with D possibly TRBD1 on 6 matching bases. The CDR3 sequence is 13 residues long. The germline CDR1 and CDR2 sequences are MNHEY and SMNVEV (reference sequence). With 6 bases removed from V and 9 bases from J, the gap between germline ends came to 18 bases. This CDR3 reads CASRTPGHSGQYF. CDR3 nucleotide sequence: TGTGCCAGCAGAACCCCGGGACATTCCGGGCAGTACTTC.

This rearrangement joins TRBV6-5 to TRBJ1-1; D call uncertain. V was clipped by 4 bases and J by 4 bases, with 7 bases between them. CDR3 length: 12 amino acids. CDR1 and CDR2 from the germline V gene are MNHEY and SVGAGI. The CDR3 protein is CASSFGSTEAFF. The CDR3 coding sequence is TGTGCCAGCAGTTTCGGTAGCACTGAAGCTTTCTTT.

The chain uses TRBV7-2 and TRBJ2-2; D is undetermined. The germline gives CDR1 SGHTA, CDR2 FQGNSA. The CDR3 runs to 14 residues. The germline V and J ends were trimmed by 5 bases and 3 bases, with 10 bases remaining between them. CDR3: CASSRDMDTGELFF. The DNA of the CDR3 is TGTGCCAGCAGCCGCGACATGGACACCGGGGAGCTGTTTTTT.

The V and J genes are TRBV7-2 and TRBJ2-7, with D maybe TRBD1 (5 bases). CDR1 is SGHTA and CDR2 is FQGNSA in the germline V gene. This CDR3 is 13 amino acids long. V was trimmed by 5 bases and J by 3 bases, leaving 11 bases between them. The chain's CDR3 is CASSVPGIYEQYF. The CDR3 nucleotides are TGTGCCAGCAGCGTCCCAGGGATCTACGAGCAGTACTTC.

The genes are TRBV19 and TRBJ1-1; a possible D gene is TRBD1 (5 bases). CDR3 length: 17 amino acids. CDR1 and CDR2 from the germline V gene are LNHDA and SQIVND (reference sequence). The V end was cut by 0 bases, the J end by 5 bases, with 19 bases between. CDR3 in amino acids: CASSIDLRRQLVTEAFF. CDR3 in DNA: TGTGCCAGTAGTATAGATCTGAGACGACAGCTAGTAACTGAAGCTTTCTTT.

As for this clone: One end of the junction varies from germline; a read error may be responsible. The chain is built from TRBV5-1 and TRBJ1-2, with 7 bases matching TRBD1. The germline gives CDR1 SGHRS, CDR2 YFSETQ. The CDR3 contains 14 residues. This chain's CDR3 is CASSIDHTGAGYTF. The CDR3 coding sequence is TGTGCCAGCAGCATCGACCACACAGGGGCGGGCTACACCTTC.

The gene calls are TRBV24-1 and TRBJ2-1; 11 bases fit TRBD1. Trimming at V came to 5 bases and at J to 9 bases, leaving 14 bases not matched to a gene. CDR1 and CDR2 (germline): KGHDR, SFDVKD. This CDR3 has 17 amino acids. CDR3 coding DNA: TGTGCCACCAGTGGTAACACCCGGGACAGGGGGTCTGTTGAGCAGTTCTTC. The encoded protein is CATSGNTRDRGSVEQFF.

This sequence joins TRBV10-3 and TRBJ1-1; D remains unclear. With 7 bases removed from V and 1 base from J, the gap between germline ends came to 13 bases. Germline V gene sequence: CDR1 ENHRY, CDR2 SYGVKD. The CDR3 length is 14 residues. The CDR3 loop is CAITAETGNTEAFF. CDR3 in DNA: TGTGCCATCACCGCCGAGACTGGGAACACTGAAGCTTTCTTT.

The rearrangement links TRBV7-9 to TRBJ1-6; D is unclear. Trimming took 8 bases from V and 15 from J, leaving 17 bases between them. Germline CDR1 and CDR2: SEHNR and FQNEAQ (reference sequence). CDR3 size: 12 residues. In DNA form, the CDR3 reads TGTGCCAGCGGAGGGTCAGGAGGTCTCCTCCACTTT. It codes for CASGGSGGLLHF.

The genes are TRBV3-1 (or the pseudogene TRBV3-2) and TRBJ2-1; 9 bases are shared with TRBD2. V lost 1 base, J lost 9 bases, and 10 bases stayed unmatched. Germline CDR1 LGHDT, CDR2 YNNKEL (reference sequence). This CDR3 spans 16 amino acids. The CDR3 loop reads CASSQGGRGGQFEQFF. The CDR3 region has the DNA TGTGCCAGCAGCCAAGGAGGGCGGGGGGGCCAATTTGAGCAGTTCTTC.

The chain uses TRBV2 and TRBJ2-1; weak D call: TRBD1 (5 bases). The CDR3 totals 13 residues. In germline, CDR1 is SNHLY, CDR2 FYNNEI. V shed 1 base and J shed 15 bases, with 16 bases lying between them. CDR3 protein: CASSEGSQALMFF. In nucleotides, the CDR3 is TGTGCCAGCAGTGAAGGGTCACAGGCGCTTATGTTCTTC.

This clone was detected once. J is TRBJ2-7 and V is TRBV25-1, with D possibly TRBD1 on 8 matching bases. The V end was cut by 8 bases, the J end by 2 bases, with 13 bases between. The V gene's germline CDR1 is MGHDK and CDR2 SYGVNS. The CDR3 has 13 amino acids. CDR3 bases: TGTGCCAGCGCAACAGGGGGGGCCTACGAGCAGTACTTC. This gives the protein CASATGGAYEQYF.

The rearrangement uses TRBV7-2 and TRBJ1-3; D is undetermined. Germline loops: CDR1 SGHTA, CDR2 FQGNSA. The CDR3 spans 16 residues. Trimming shortened V by 5 bases and J by 0 bases, and 14 bases separated the two germline ends. CDR3: CASSQSAGISGNTIYF. CDR3 bases: TGTGCCAGCAGCCAAAGCGCGGGAATCTCTGGAAACACCATATATTTT.

This clone was seen a handful of times. CDR3 coding DNA: TGTGCCACCAGTGATCTATGGACAGGGTCTGGCTACACCTTC. This gives the protein CATSDLWTGSGYTF. The chain is built from TRBV24-1 and TRBJ1-2; 8 bases fit TRBD1. V lost 3 bases to trimming and J lost 7 bases; unmatched junction nucleotides: 6. The CDR3 runs to 14 residues. Per germline, CDR1 KGHDR and CDR2 SFDVKD.

The V and J genes are TRBV27 and TRBJ2-1, with D maybe TRBD1 (6 bases). V lost 3 bases and J lost 4, with 10 bases in between. CDR1 is MNHEY, CDR2 SMNVEV, per germline (reference sequence). This CDR3 spans 14 amino acids. This CDR3 is CASSFERGYNEQFF. CDR3 nucleotide sequence: TGTGCCAGCAGTTTTGAGAGGGGGTACAATGAGCAGTTCTTC.

This chain uses TRBV19 with TRBJ2-1; 8 nucleotides match TRBD1. This CDR3 has 16 residues. Germline CDR1 is LNHDA and CDR2 is SQIVND (reference sequence). V was pared by 5 bases and J by 7 bases, with 13 bases of the junction left unmatched. DNA for the CDR3: TGTGCCAGTAGTGGGCGGACAGGGACGAGGGGAAATGAGCAGTTCTTC. It encodes CASSGRTGTRGNEQFF.

The CDR3 loop reads CASSRTDRLSGNTIYF. DNA of the CDR3: TGTGCCAGCAGTAGGACAGACCGGCTCTCTGGAAACACCATATATTTT. This chain joins TRBV7-9 and TRBJ1-3, with D perhaps TRBD1 (6 bases). Germline V gives CDR1 SEHNR, CDR2 FQNEAQ (reference sequence). The germline V and J ends were trimmed by 6 bases and 0 bases, with 15 bases remaining between them. The CDR3 is 16 amino acids.

This chain uses TRBV7-3 with TRBJ2-2; 16 bases are shared with TRBD2. With V trimmed by 4 bases and J by 0 bases, 5 bases remained unmatched. This CDR3 is 19 amino acids long. CDR1 and CDR2 from the germline V gene are SGHTA and FQGTGA. CDR3 amino acids: CASSSGLAGGPPNTGELFF. For the CDR3, the DNA is TGTGCCAGCAGCTCGGGACTAGCGGGGGGGCCACCGAACACCGGGGAGCTGTTTTTT.

This chain uses TRBV12-5 with TRBJ1-2; D unresolved. Germline V lookup: CDR1 LGHNT, CDR2 FRNRAP. V was trimmed by 0 bases and J by 8 bases, leaving 7 bases between them. The CDR3 contains 12 residues. The CDR3 protein is CASGLVHSGYTF. In nucleotides, the CDR3 is TGTGCTAGTGGTTTGGTACACAGCGGCTACACCTTC.

The V and J genes are TRBV6-2 or TRBV6-3 and TRBJ1-2; D remains unclear. The CDR3 has 13 amino acids. CDR1 MNHEY and CDR2 SVGEGT come from the germline V gene. V was pared by 6 bases and J by 4 bases, with 12 bases between. The CDR3 bases are TGTGCCAGCAGCTATGACACGGTCTATGGCTACACCTTC. Translating it yields CASSYDTVYGYTF.

The chain recombines TRBV9 with TRBJ2-2; the match to TRBD1 covers 9 bases. The trim removed 4 bases at V and 1 base at J, leaving 8 bases unmatched. The CDR3 runs to 17 residues. Germline CDR1 and CDR2: SGDLS and YYNGEE. The CDR3 here is CASSKTGTGQNTGELFF. The CDR3 DNA sequence: TGTGCCAGCAGCAAAACCGGGACAGGGCAGAACACCGGGGAGCTGTTTTTT.